Listed here is a single TCR beta chain. The CDR3 consists of 14 residues. V trimming: 0 bases; J trimming: 6 bases; junction bases outside the gene matches: 2. Per germline, CDR1 GTSNPN and CDR2 SVGIG (reference sequence). Some clones are missing from TCRdb's copy, which holds only in-frame ones; the method was immunoSEQ multiplex PCR. Here the sample spans about 290,000 clones, about 89% being singletons. This record belongs to a study of blood T cell repertoires in COVID-19. The clonotype was recovered from a woman aged 40 to 55 who had recovered from COVID-19. The material sequenced was PBMCs or T cells enriched from blood (not recorded which). The chain carries TRBV30 and TRBJ1-6, with TRBD1 identical over 7 bases. The DNA of the CDR3 is TGTGCCTGGAGTGTAGGACAGGCTAATTCACCCCTCCACTTT. The encoded protein is CAWSVGQANSPLHF.